This T cell receptor (beta chain) derives from a study of control samples from healthy donors and cancer patients. The germline V gene encodes CDR1 MDHEN and CDR2 SYDVKM. The CDR3 totals 15 residues. After removal of 5 bases from V and 4 bases from J, the junction contained 5 bases not matched to a gene. Sequencing was performed with immunoSEQ multiplex PCR; in TCRdb, only in-frame clones are kept and a portion is missing. The sample has 100,000 to 150,000 clones, over 75% seen once. The chain carries TRBV28 and TRBJ1-5; 10 bases map to TRBD1. This clonotype was sampled from a man between 35 and 55 years old in good health. The material sequenced was blood. The CDR3 loop is CASSVTGGSNQPQHF. The CDR3 coding sequence is TGTGCCAGCAGTGTGACAGGGGGCAGTAATCAGCCCCAGCATTTT.